One sample yielded the 21 T cell receptor beta chains listed below, sequenced in a study of blood T cell repertoires in COVID-19 (dated by TCRdb to the early 2020s). Libraries were constructed by the immunoSEQ multiplex PCR assay. Here the immuneACCESS table is served through TCRdb, limited to in-frame sequences with V and J called. Missing clones are a known gap in these copies; in checked studies unresolved V genes cover under half, and the rest lacks a known reason. This sample comprises roughly 230,000 clones, roughly 84% of them detected only once. The ten largest clones capture 0.98% of the sample. The sequenced sample was peripheral blood. Receptors originate from a man aged 40-55 years with acute or convalescent COVID-19.

The genes are TRBV7-8 and TRBJ1-5, with TRBD1 as a possible D gene (6 bases). From germline, CDR1 is SGHVS and CDR2 FQNEAQ. The CDR3 extends over 17 amino acids. The V end was cut by 4 bases, the J end by 5 bases, with 21 bases between. CDR3 coding DNA: TGTGCCAGCAGCTCAAGGGCAGGGGCCAGGATCGATCAGCCCCAGCATTTT. Encoded protein: CASSSRAGARIDQPQHF. The entire variable domain, with the rest obtained from reference TRBV7-8 and TRBJ1-5, is as follows: GAGVSQSPRYKVAKRGQDVALRCDPISGHVSLFWYQQALGQGPEFLTYFQNEAQLDKSGLPSDRFFAERPEGSVSTLKIQRTQQEDSAVYLCASSSRAGARIDQPQHFGDGTRLSIL.

The chain links TRBV7-9 to TRBJ1-2; 8 positions agree with TRBD1. CDR3 size: 12 residues. The V and J ends lost 6 bases and 7 bases, in that order; junction bases with no gene match: 4. In germline, CDR1 is SEHNR, CDR2 FQNEAQ (reference sequence). The CDR3 nucleotides read TGTGCCAGCAGTGGACAGGGTTTTGGCTACACCTTC. Residues: CASSGQGFGYTF.

This chain links TRBV9 with TRBJ2-5; D is possibly TRBD2 (6 bases). The CDR3 has 15 residues. V gave up 4 bases and J gave up 4 bases, with 17 bases separating them. Germline loops: CDR1 SGDLS, CDR2 YYNGEE. CDR3 DNA sequence: TGTGCCAGCAGCATAAGCGGGTCCGGCCGAGAGACCCAGTACTTC. Translating gives CASSISGSGRETQYF.

A word on this clone: In the same sample, other DNA sequences code for this CDR3. This sequence joins TRBV5-1 and TRBJ2-3; weak D call: TRBD2 (5 bases). Germline loops: CDR1 SGHRS, CDR2 YFSETQ. The V and J ends lost 5 bases and 2 bases respectively, with 6 bases between them. This CDR3 region has 12 residues. CDR3 region: CASSLATDTQYF. CDR3 DNA sequence: TGCGCCAGCAGTCTAGCCACAGATACGCAGTATTTT.

This clone was observed a few times. This chain links TRBV6-2 or TRBV6-3 with TRBJ1-2, with TRBD1 matching 9 bases. V dropped 6 bases and J dropped 4; count of bases not matched to a gene: 9. Germline V gives CDR1 MNHEY, CDR2 SVGEGT. This CDR3 has 15 residues. The CDR3 bases are TGTGCCAGCAGCCCAACCTGGGACAGGGCCTATGGCTACACCTTC. It specifies CASSPTWDRAYGYTF.

This clone appeared a single time. Written as DNA, the CDR3 is TGTGCCAGCAGCCCCCGGACAGGGAGTCCCAACGAGCAGTACTTC. Protein: CASSPRTGSPNEQYF. The chain has TRBV11-2 and TRBJ2-7; 8 nucleotides match TRBD1. Trimming removed 5 bases from V and 5 bases from J; junction bases left unmatched: 11. Germline lookup yields CDR1 SGHAT and CDR2 FQNNGV. The CDR3 has 15 amino acids.

The V and J genes are TRBV7-2 and TRBJ1-5, with 8 bases lining up with TRBD1. This CDR3 is 14 amino acids long. Germline values: CDR1 SGHTA, CDR2 FQGNSA. With V trimmed by 5 bases and J by 4 bases, 4 bases remained unmatched. DNA of the CDR3: TGTGCCAGCAGCCTTACAGGGGGTAATCAGCCCCAGCATTTT. As protein: CASSLTGGNQPQHF.

The rearrangement uses TRBV19 and TRBJ1-5; the D gene is possibly TRBD1 (6 bases). Germline assignment: CDR1 LNHDA and CDR2 SQIVND (reference sequence). The CDR3 spans 14 residues. Trimming left V 11 bases short and J 3 bases short, with 17 bases between. In DNA, the CDR3 is TGTGCCCGGGGGGGGCTCCTGTTCAATCAGCCCCAGCATTTT. This translates into CARGGLLFNQPQHF.

The chain couples TRBV6-2 or TRBV6-3 to TRBJ1-1; D is undetermined. CDR1 and CDR2 from the germline V gene are MNHEY and SVGEGT. V was cut by 2 bases and J by 0 bases, with 10 bases left in between. The length of the CDR3 is 15 residues. CDR3 protein: CASSYRSGMNTEAFF. For the CDR3, the DNA is TGTGCCAGCAGTTACCGCTCGGGGATGAACACTGAAGCTTTCTTT.

This clone occurred once. J is TRBJ2-3 and V is TRBV5-8, with TRBD1 matching 9 bases. V dropped 8 bases and J dropped 4; count of bases not matched to a gene: 5. Germline V CDR1 and CDR2: SGHTS, YDEGEE. This CDR3 has 13 residues. For the CDR3, the DNA is TGTGCCAGACCGGGACAGGGAGCAGATACGCAGTATTTT. Its translation: CARPGQGADTQYF.

This clone has a single count. The V and J genes are TRBV6-6 and TRBJ1-1; 9 bases are shared with TRBD1. The CDR3 consists of 14 residues. CDR1 is MNHNY and CDR2 is SVGAGI in the germline V gene (reference sequence). Unmatched junction bases numbered 5, after V lost 6 bases and J lost 3 bases. CDR3 in DNA: TGTGCCAGCAGGGGGACAGGGTCTCACACTGAAGCTTTCTTT. Its translation is CASRGTGSHTEAFF.

The chain joins TRBV10-3 to TRBJ1-3, with a weak D call TRBD1 (5 bases). CDR1 ENHRY and CDR2 SYGVKD come from the germline V gene. There are 11 residues in the CDR3. Trimming shortened V by 6 bases and J by 8 bases, and 8 bases separated the two germline ends. The DNA of the CDR3 is TGTGCCATCAGCGGGGGGGACACCATATATTTT. Translation gives CAISGGDTIYF.

This clone was detected only once. The rearrangement joins TRBV30 to TRBJ1-5; D not resolved. CDR1 and CDR2 (germline): GTSNPN, SVGIG (reference sequence). V shed 2 bases and J shed 3 bases, with 8 bases lying between them. The CDR3 is 13 residues long. CDR3 sequence: CAWSRTVNQPQHF. Here the CDR3 DNA reads TGTGCCTGGAGTAGAACGGTCAATCAGCCCCAGCATTTT. Complete variable domain (other parts from reference TRBV30 and TRBJ1-5): SQTIHQWPATLVQPVGSPLSLECTVEGTSNPNLYWYRQAAGRGLQLLFYSVGIGQISSEVPQNLSASRPQDRQFILSSKKLLLSDSGFYLCAWSRTVNQPQHFGDGTRLSIL.

V usage is TRBV2 and J usage is TRBJ2-2; TRBD1 agrees at 8 bases. Germline V gene lookup returns CDR1 SNHLY and CDR2 FYNNEI. Trimming took 10 bases from V and 5 from J; bases not matched to a gene: 12. The CDR3 consists of 15 residues. In nucleotides, the CDR3 is TGTGCCACCGGAATCCGAGGACAGGGAACCGGGGAGCTGTTTTTT. Translated: CATGIRGQGTGELFF. The variable domain in full, with the rest retrieved from reference TRBV2 and TRBJ2-2, is EPEVTQTPSHQVTQMGQEVILRCVPISNHLYFYWYRQILGQKVEFLVSFYNNEISEKSEIFDDQFSVERPDGSNFTLKIRSTKLEDSAMYFCATGIRGQGTGELFFGEGSRLTVL.

The chain links TRBV2 to TRBJ1-1; D is undetermined. V lost 4 bases to trimming and J lost 1 base, with 4 bases between them. The CDR3 has 12 amino acids. Germline lookup yields CDR1 SNHLY and CDR2 FYNNEI. Here the CDR3 DNA reads TGTGCCAGCAGTGTATGGAACACTGAAGCTTTCTTT. Translating it yields CASSVWNTEAFF.

In DNA, the CDR3 is TGCGCCAGTACAACTAGCGGAGGGGTAAATGAGCAGTTCTTC. It specifies CASTTSGGVNEQFF. The gene calls are TRBV5-1 and TRBJ2-1; 8 bases align to TRBD2. Germline loops: CDR1 SGHRS, CDR2 YFSETQ. The CDR3 runs 14 residues. The trim removed 8 bases at V and 7 bases at J, leaving 11 bases unmatched. Filled out from reference TRBV5-1 and TRBJ2-1, the complete variable domain reads KAGVTQTPRYLIKTRGQQVTLSCSPISGHRSVSWYQQTPGQGLQFLFEYFSETQRNKGNFPGRFSGRQFSNSRSEMNVSTLELGDSALYLCASTTSGGVNEQFFGPGTRLTVL.

The chain carries TRBV12-3 or TRBV12-4 and TRBJ1-2; no clear D gene. With 0 bases removed from V and 7 bases from J, the gap between germline ends came to 9 bases. The CDR3 runs to 13 residues. The CDR3 reads CASSLALSGGYTF. As DNA, the CDR3 is TGTGCCAGCAGTTTAGCCCTGAGTGGTGGCTACACCTTC.

The chain couples TRBV7-9 to TRBJ1-3; D gene uncertain. V shed 5 bases and J shed 4 bases, with 6 bases lying between them. Germline CDR1 SEHNR, CDR2 FQNEAQ (reference sequence). The CDR3 consists of 12 residues. In DNA form, the CDR3 reads TGTGCCAGCAGCCCCCAGGGAAACACCATATATTTT. The encoded protein is CASSPQGNTIYF. Based on the CDR3 plus reference TRBV7-9 and TRBJ1-3, the full variable domain is DTGVSQNPRHKITKRGQNVTFRCDPISEHNRLYWYRQTLGQGPEFLTYFQNEAQLEKSRLLSDRFSAERPKGSFSTLEIQRTEQGDSAMYLCASSPQGNTIYFGEGSWLTVV.

The chain has TRBV7-2 and TRBJ2-5, with TRBD2 as a possible D gene (6 bases). V was clipped by 1 base and J by 3 bases, with 9 bases between them. Germline lookup yields CDR1 SGHTA and CDR2 FQGNSA. This CDR3 has 14 residues. Here the CDR3 DNA reads TGTGCCAGCAGCTTAGGTGGGGGGAAAGAGACCCAGTACTTC. Protein: CASSLGGGKETQYF.

The V call is TRBV5-1, the J call TRBJ2-5, with TRBD2 identical over 9 bases. Germline CDR1 SGHRS, CDR2 YFSETQ. The CDR3 is 16 amino acids. J was trimmed by 2 bases and V by 1 base; bases with no gene match: 6. The CDR3 reads CASSLLRGGKQETQYF. DNA of the CDR3: TGCGCCAGCAGCTTGTTGCGGGGGGGTAAACAAGAGACCCAGTACTTC.

The gene calls are TRBV27 and TRBJ1-1, with a weak D call TRBD1 (5 bases). Deletions cut 3 bases from V and 3 bases from J, with 17 bases between. Germline CDR1 MNHEY, CDR2 SMNVEV (reference sequence). The CDR3 loop spans 16 amino acids. The CDR3 region is CASSFAALGGDTEAFF. The DNA of the CDR3 is TGTGCCAGCAGTTTTGCAGCCCTGGGAGGGGACACTGAAGCTTTCTTT.